This entry is about one T cell receptor beta chain. This same CDR3 is encoded by further DNA sequences in the sample. These data belong to a study of T cells in narcolepsy. Only in-frame clones appear in the TCRdb table, and some are missing; sequencing was by immunoSEQ multiplex PCR. This table holds roughly 20,000 clones, roughly 87% found once. The ends lost 3 bases at V and 6 bases at J; junction bases unmatched: 10. This CDR3 contains 16 residues. Germline CDR1 reads SGHTA; CDR2 reads FQGNSA. This chain connects TRBV7-2 to TRBJ2-2; 7 bases line up with TRBD1. The clonotype originates from a human donor in good health. The material sequenced was memory (CD45RA-) CD4+ T cells from blood. CDR3 in DNA: TGTGCCAGCAGCTTTCATTCAGGGGGTCGGGCCGGGGAGCTGTTTTTT. Translation: CASSFHSGGRAGELFF.